The 3 T cell receptor beta chains below all came from one sample that was sequenced in a study of T-cell memory formation after mild COVID-19. TCRdb re-called the 5' RACE reads with MiXCR, one entry per CDR3 protein. The repertoire holds fewer than 110,000 distinct CDR3 sequences, with roughly an eighth as singletons. Sequences were obtained from PBMCs or a T cell subset sorted from them (not recorded which). The origin of the receptors is a man younger than 35 who had mild COVID-19 (a few samples of this study predate the infection). Cell type and time point are not known.

This clonotype was counted at least ten times. The chain couples TRBV6-5 to TRBJ2-5; 11 nucleotides agree with TRBD2. CDR1 and CDR2 from the germline V gene are MNHEY and SVGAGI. After removal of 4 bases from V and 1 base from J, the junction contained 8 bases not matched to a gene. The CDR3 runs 17 residues. CDR3 in amino acids: CASSSRLAGSRQETQYF. In DNA, the CDR3 is TGTGCCAGCAGTTCCCGACTAGCGGGGAGCCGCCAAGAGACCCAGTACTTC.

The rearrangement uses TRBV10-2 and TRBJ2-5; TRBD1 or TRBD2 may be the D gene (5 bases each). This CDR3 has 15 amino acids. Germline assignment: CDR1 WSHSY and CDR2 SAAADI. With 0 bases removed from V and 5 bases from J, the gap between germline ends came to 13 bases. The CDR3 spells CASSESWGSGETQYF. The DNA for the CDR3 is TGCGCCAGCAGTGAGTCTTGGGGGTCAGGGGAGACCCAGTACTTC.

This clonotype was seen only once. The J gene is TRBJ2-7, the V gene TRBV2; D uncertain. V dropped 4 bases and J dropped 9 bases, with 16 bases sitting between them. Germline CDR1 and CDR2: SNHLY and FYNNEI. The CDR3 consists of 13 residues. The CDR3, as DNA: TGTGCCAGCAGTGGGCAGAGACCGTTAGGGCAGTACTTC. Its translation: CASSGQRPLGQYF.